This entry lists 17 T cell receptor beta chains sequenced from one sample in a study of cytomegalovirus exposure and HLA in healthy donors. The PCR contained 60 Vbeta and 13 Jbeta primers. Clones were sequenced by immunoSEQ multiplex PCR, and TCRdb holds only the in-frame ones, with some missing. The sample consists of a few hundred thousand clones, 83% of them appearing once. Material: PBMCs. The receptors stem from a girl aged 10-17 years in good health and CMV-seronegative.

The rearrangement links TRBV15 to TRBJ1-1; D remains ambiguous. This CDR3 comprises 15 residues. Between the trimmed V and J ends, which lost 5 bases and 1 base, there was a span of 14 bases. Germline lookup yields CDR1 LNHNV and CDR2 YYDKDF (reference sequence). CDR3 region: CATSPTTEKNTEAFF. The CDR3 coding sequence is TGTGCCACCAGCCCAACCACAGAGAAGAACACTGAAGCTTTCTTT.

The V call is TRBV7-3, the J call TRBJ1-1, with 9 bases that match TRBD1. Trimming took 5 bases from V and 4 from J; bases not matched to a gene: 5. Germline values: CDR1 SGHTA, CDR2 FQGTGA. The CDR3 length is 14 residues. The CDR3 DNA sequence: TGTGCCAGCAGCACAGGGGGCGATCGCACTGAAGCTTTCTTT. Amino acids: CASSTGGDRTEAFF.

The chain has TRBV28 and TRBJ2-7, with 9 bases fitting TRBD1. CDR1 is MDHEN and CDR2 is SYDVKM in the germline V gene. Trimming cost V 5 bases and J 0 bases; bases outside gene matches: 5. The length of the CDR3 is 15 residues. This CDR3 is CASSQGQGSSYEQYF. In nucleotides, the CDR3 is TGTGCCAGCAGTCAAGGACAGGGGAGCTCCTACGAGCAGTACTTC.

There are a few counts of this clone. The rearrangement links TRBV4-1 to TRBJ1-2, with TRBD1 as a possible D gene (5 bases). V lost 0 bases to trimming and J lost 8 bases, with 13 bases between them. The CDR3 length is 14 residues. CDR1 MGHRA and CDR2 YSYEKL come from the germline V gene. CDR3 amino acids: CASSQDRGGVGYTF. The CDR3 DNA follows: TGCGCCAGCAGCCAAGACCGCGGGGGGGTCGGCTACACCTTC.

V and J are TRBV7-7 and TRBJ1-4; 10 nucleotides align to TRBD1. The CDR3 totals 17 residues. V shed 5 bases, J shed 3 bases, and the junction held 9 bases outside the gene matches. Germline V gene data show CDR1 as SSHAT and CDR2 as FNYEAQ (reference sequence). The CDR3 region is CASSPMTGGPSNEKLFF. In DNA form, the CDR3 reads TGTGCCAGCAGCCCCATGACAGGGGGCCCTTCTAATGAAAAACTGTTTTTT.

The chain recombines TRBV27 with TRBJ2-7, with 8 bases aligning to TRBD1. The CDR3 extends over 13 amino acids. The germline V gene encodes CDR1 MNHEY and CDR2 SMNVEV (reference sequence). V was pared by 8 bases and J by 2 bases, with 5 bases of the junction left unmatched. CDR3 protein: CASGRDRTYEQYF. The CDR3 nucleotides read TGTGCCAGCGGCCGGGACAGGACCTACGAGCAGTACTTC.

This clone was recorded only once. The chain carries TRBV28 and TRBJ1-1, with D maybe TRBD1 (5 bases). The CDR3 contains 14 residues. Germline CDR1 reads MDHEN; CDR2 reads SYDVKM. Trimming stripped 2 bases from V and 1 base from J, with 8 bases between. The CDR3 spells CASSLPGWNTEAFF. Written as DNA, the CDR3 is TGTGCCAGCAGTTTACCAGGGTGGAACACTGAAGCTTTCTTT. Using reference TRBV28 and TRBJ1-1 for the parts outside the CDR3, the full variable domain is DVKVTQSSRYLVKRTGEKVFLECVQDMDHENMFWYRQDPGLGLRLIYFSYDVKMKEKGDIPEGYSVSREKKERFSLILESASTNQTSMYLCASSLPGWNTEAFFGQGTRLTVV.

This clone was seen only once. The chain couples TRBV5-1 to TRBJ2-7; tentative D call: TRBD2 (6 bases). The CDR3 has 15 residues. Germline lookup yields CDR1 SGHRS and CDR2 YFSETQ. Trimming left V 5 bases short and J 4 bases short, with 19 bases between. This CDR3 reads CASRLSSGGDYEQYF. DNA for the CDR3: TGCGCCAGCAGGTTGTCGTCTGGCGGGGATTACGAGCAGTACTTC. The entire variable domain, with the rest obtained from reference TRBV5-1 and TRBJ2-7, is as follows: KAGVTQTPRYLIKTRGQQVTLSCSPISGHRSVSWYQQTPGQGLQFLFEYFSETQRNKGNFPGRFSGRQFSNSRSEMNVSTLELGDSALYLCASRLSSGGDYEQYFGPGTRLTVT.

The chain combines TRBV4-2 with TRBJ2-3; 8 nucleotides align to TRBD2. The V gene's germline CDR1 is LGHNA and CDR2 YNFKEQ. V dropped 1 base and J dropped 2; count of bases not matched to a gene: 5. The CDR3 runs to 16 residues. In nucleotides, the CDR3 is TGTGCCAGCAGCCAAGGGATCGGGGGGGCCACAGATACGCAGTATTTT. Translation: CASSQGIGGATDTQYF.

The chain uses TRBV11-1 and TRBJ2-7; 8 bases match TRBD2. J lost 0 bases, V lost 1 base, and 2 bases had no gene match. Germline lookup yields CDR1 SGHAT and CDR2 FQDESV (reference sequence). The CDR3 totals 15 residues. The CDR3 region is CASSLELAASYEQYF. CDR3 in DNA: TGTGCCAGCAGCTTAGAACTAGCGGCCTCCTACGAGCAGTACTTC.

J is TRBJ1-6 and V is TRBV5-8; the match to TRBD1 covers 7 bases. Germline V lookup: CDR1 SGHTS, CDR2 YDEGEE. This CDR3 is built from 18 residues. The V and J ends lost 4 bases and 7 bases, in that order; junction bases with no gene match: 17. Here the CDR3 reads CASSIQLYGTAANSPLHF. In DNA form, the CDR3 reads TGTGCCAGCAGCATTCAACTTTACGGGACAGCCGCGAATTCACCCCTCCACTTT.

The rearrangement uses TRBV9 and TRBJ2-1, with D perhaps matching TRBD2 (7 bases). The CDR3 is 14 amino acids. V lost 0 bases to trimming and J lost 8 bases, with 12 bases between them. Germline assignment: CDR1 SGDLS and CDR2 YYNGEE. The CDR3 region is CASSVVSGGHEQFF. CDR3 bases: TGTGCCAGCAGCGTAGTTTCCGGGGGGCATGAGCAGTTCTTC. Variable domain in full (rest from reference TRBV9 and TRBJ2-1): DSGVTQTPKHLITATGQRVTLRCSPRSGDLSVYWYQQSLDQGLQFLIQYYNGEERAKGNILERFSAQQFPDLHSELNLSSLELGDSALYFCASSVVSGGHEQFFGPGTRLTVL.

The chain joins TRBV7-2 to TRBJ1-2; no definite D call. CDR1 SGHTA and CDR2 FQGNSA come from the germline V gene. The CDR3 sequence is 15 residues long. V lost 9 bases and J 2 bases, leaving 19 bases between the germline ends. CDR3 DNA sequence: TGTGCCAGTAGAAATGAAGCGGAACGAAACTATGGCTACACCTTC. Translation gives CASRNEAERNYGYTF.

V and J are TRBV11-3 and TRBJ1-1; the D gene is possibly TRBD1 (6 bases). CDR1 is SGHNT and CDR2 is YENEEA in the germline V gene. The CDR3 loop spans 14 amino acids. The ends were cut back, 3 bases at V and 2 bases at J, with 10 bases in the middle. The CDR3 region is CASSLGGLNTEAFF. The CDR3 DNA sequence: TGTGCCAGCAGCTTGGGGGGGCTCAACACTGAAGCTTTCTTT.

CDR3 amino acids: CAWSVPRGNTEAFF. CDR3 coding DNA: TGTGCCTGGAGTGTACCCAGGGGGAACACTGAAGCTTTCTTT. The chain is built from TRBV30 and TRBJ1-1; tentative D call: TRBD1 (6 bases). V lost 0 bases and J 1 base, leaving 9 bases between the germline ends. Germline CDR1 and CDR2: GTSNPN and SVGIG (reference sequence). The CDR3 contains 14 residues.

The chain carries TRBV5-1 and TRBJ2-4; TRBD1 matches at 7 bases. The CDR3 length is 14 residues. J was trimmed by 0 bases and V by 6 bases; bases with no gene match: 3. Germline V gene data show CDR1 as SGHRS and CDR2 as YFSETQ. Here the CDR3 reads CASNEGAAKNIQYF. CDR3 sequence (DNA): TGCGCCAGCAACGAGGGGGCAGCCAAAAACATTCAGTACTTC.

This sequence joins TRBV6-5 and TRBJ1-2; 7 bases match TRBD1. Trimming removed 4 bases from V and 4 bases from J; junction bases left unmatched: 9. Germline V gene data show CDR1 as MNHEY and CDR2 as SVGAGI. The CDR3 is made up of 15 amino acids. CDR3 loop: CASSFGTVGRYGYTF. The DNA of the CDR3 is TGTGCCAGCAGTTTTGGGACAGTGGGGCGCTATGGCTACACCTTC.